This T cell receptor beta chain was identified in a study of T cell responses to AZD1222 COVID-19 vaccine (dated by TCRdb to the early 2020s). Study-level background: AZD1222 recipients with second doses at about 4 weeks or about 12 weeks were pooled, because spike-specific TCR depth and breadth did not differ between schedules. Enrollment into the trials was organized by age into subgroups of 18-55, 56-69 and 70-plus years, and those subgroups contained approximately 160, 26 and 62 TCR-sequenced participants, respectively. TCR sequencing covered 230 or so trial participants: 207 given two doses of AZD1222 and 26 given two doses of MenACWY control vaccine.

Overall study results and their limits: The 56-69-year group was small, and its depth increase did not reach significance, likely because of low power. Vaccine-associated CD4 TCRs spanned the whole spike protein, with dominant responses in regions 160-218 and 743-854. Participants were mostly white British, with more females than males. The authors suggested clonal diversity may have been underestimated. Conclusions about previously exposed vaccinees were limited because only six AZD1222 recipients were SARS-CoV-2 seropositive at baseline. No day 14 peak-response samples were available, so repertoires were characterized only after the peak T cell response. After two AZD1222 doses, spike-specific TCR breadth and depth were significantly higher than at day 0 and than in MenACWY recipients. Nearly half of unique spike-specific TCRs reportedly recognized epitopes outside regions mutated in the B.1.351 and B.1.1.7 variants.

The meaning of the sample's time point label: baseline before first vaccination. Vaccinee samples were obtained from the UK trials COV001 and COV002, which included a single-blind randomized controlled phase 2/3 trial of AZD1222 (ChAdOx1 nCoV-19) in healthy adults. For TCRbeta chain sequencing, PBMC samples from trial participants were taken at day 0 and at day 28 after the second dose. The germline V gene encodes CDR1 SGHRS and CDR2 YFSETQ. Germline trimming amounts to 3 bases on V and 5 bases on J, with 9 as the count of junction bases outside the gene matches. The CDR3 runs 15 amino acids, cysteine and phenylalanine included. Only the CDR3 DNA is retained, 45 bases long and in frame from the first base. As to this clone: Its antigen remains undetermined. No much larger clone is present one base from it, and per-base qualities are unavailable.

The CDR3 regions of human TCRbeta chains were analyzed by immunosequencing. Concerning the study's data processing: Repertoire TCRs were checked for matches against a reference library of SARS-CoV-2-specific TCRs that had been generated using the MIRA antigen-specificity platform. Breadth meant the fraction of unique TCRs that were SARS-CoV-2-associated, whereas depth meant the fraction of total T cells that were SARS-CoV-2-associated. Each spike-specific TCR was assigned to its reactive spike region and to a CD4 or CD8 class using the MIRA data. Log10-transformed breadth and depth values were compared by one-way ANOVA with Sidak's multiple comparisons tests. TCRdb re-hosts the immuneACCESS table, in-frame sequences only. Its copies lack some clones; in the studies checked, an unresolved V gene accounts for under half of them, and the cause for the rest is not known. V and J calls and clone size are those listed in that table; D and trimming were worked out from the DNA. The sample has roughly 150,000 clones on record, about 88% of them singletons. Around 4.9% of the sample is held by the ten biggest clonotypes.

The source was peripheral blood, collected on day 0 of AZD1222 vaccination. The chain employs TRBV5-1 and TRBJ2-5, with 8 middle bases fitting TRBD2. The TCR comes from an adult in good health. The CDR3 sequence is CASSSLGRAGETQYF. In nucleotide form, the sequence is TGCGCCAGCAGCTCGCTCGGGAGGGCCGGGGAGACCCAGTACTTC.